This TCR beta chain was documented in a study of control samples from healthy donors and cancer patients. The assay was immunoSEQ multiplex PCR, and TCRdb's table has in-frame clones only and misses some. Of roughly 120,000 clones listed, more than 75% are singletons. The sample taken for sequencing was PBMCs. The clonotype was recovered from a woman in her fifties or sixties with lung cancer.

The CDR3 loop reads CASSRDYEQYF. DNA of the CDR3: TGTGCCAGCTCACGCGACTACGAGCAGTACTTC. V is TRBV18 and J is TRBJ2-7, with D unresolved. The CDR3 is 11 residues long. The germline V gene encodes CDR1 KGHSH and CDR2 LQKENI. Trimming stripped 4 bases from V and 3 bases from J, with 4 bases between.